One and the same sample provided the 26 T cell receptor beta chains below, sequenced in a study of OX40 agonist ivuxolimab in advanced cancers. Sequenced by immunoSEQ multiplex PCR; TCRdb stores in-frame clones only, minus some. The sample lists 90,000 to 100,000 clones, 75% to 90% occurring once. Specimen: CD4+ or CD8+ T cells sorted from blood, collected in a trial of the OX40 agonist ivuxolimab. These receptors were taken from an adult with an advanced solid tumor such as melanoma, head and neck, liver or kidney cancer.

The rearrangement joins TRBV25-1 to TRBJ2-3; D is perhaps TRBD2 (5 bases). V lost 5 bases and J lost 6, with 9 bases in between. This CDR3 contains 12 residues. CDR1 is MGHDK, CDR2 SYGVNS, per germline. CDR3 in amino acids: CASSSPGDTQYF. The CDR3 nucleotides are TGTGCCAGCAGTTCCCCGGGGGATACGCAGTATTTT.

This chain joins TRBV2 and TRBJ2-7; possibly TRBD1 for D (5 bases). V lost 6 bases and J 7 bases, leaving 13 bases between the germline ends. This CDR3 is built from 12 residues. In germline, CDR1 is SNHLY, CDR2 FYNNEI. Here the CDR3 reads CASSQGQGEQYF. The CDR3, as DNA: TGTGCCAGCAGCCAAGGACAAGGGGAGCAGTACTTC.

The V call is TRBV6-5, the J call TRBJ1-2, with TRBD1 matching over 7 bases. This CDR3 region has 13 residues. Germline V gene data show CDR1 as MNHEY and CDR2 as SVGAGI. V dropped 6 bases and J dropped 2; count of bases not matched to a gene: 3. Written as DNA, the CDR3 is TGTGCCAGCAGGAGGGACAGAAACTATGGCTACACCTTC. Protein: CASRRDRNYGYTF.

V usage is TRBV6-6 and J usage is TRBJ1-5; a possible D gene is TRBD1 (6 bases). Germline V gives CDR1 MNHNY, CDR2 SVGAGI (reference sequence). The CDR3 has 14 amino acids. Trimming took 7 bases from V and 0 from J, leaving 10 bases between them. The CDR3: CASNRGGSNQPQHF. The DNA of the CDR3 is TGTGCCAGCAACAGAGGGGGTAGCAATCAGCCCCAGCATTTT.

The V call is TRBV30, the J call TRBJ2-7; D might be TRBD2 (5 bases). CDR3 length: 14 amino acids. Germline lookup yields CDR1 GTSNPN and CDR2 SVGIG (reference sequence). The V gene lost 0 bases and the J gene lost 7 bases, with 16 bases spanning the gap. The CDR3 DNA follows: TGTGCCTGGAGTGTGCTAATGAGGGATTCGGAGCAGTACTTC. Protein product: CAWSVLMRDSEQYF.

This CDR3 is CASSEAGANEKLFF. In nucleotides, the CDR3 is TGTGCCAGCAGTGAAGCAGGGGCCAATGAAAAACTGTTTTTT. This chain joins TRBV2 and TRBJ1-4; maybe TRBD1 (5 bases). Germline V CDR1 and CDR2: SNHLY, FYNNEI. With 0 bases removed from V and 5 bases from J, the gap between germline ends came to 7 bases. The CDR3 contains 14 residues.

The chain is built from TRBV30 and TRBJ1-2, with a weak D call TRBD1 (5 bases). The CDR3 spans 14 residues. Germline V lookup: CDR1 GTSNPN, CDR2 SVGIG (reference sequence). Trimming removed 3 bases at V and 5 bases at J, with 16 bases between. The CDR3 DNA reads TGTGCCTGGAGATTGGGACGGTATTCATATGGCTACACCTTC. Its protein product is CAWRLGRYSYGYTF. The whole variable domain, filled in from reference TRBV30 and TRBJ1-2, reads SQTIHQWPATLVQPVGSPLSLECTVEGTSNPNLYWYRQAAGRGLQLLFYSVGIGQISSEVPQNLSASRPQDRQFILSSKKLLLSDSGFYLCAWRLGRYSYGYTFGSGTRLTVV.

The V and J genes are TRBV5-1 and TRBJ2-5; D tentatively reads TRBD1 or TRBD2 (5 bases each). The CDR3 sequence is 15 residues long. Trimming removed 3 bases from V and 2 bases from J, with 14 bases in between. Per germline, CDR1 SGHRS and CDR2 YFSETQ. The CDR3 is CASSSALGVQETQYF. As DNA, the CDR3 is TGCGCCAGCAGCTCGGCCTTGGGGGTACAAGAGACCCAGTACTTC.

The V and J genes are TRBV13 and TRBJ1-5; D is unresolved. V dropped 4 bases and J dropped 4 bases, with 5 bases sitting between them. Germline V lookup: CDR1 PRHDT, CDR2 FYEKMQ (reference sequence). This CDR3 is 12 amino acids long. In DNA form, the CDR3 reads TGTGCCAGCAGCTCCAGAAATCAGCCCCAGCATTTT. Translation gives CASSSRNQPQHF.

This clone was seen only once. This chain uses TRBV7-3 with TRBJ2-3; possibly TRBD1 or TRBD2 for D (6 bases each). The CDR3 totals 15 residues. The V gene's germline CDR1 is SGHTA and CDR2 FQGTGA. The V end was cut by 2 bases, the J end by 0 bases, with 9 bases between. The DNA of the CDR3 is TGTGCCAGCAGCTTAGCGGGACACAGCACAGATACGCAGTATTTT. This gives the protein CASSLAGHSTDTQYF.

The genes are TRBV7-9 and TRBJ2-3; 11 bases are a match to TRBD1. In germline, CDR1 is SEHNR, CDR2 FQNEAQ (reference sequence). The V gene end was trimmed by 5 bases and the J gene end by 4 bases; junction bases not matched to a gene: 8. This CDR3 is 16 amino acids long. Here the CDR3 DNA reads TGTGCCAGCAGCCCAATGGGACAGGGGGACGCAGATACGCAGTATTTT. Amino acids: CASSPMGQGDADTQYF. Combining the CDR3 with reference TRBV7-9 and TRBJ2-3 gives the whole variable domain DTGVSQNPRHKITKRGQNVTFRCDPISEHNRLYWYRQTLGQGPEFLTYFQNEAQLEKSRLLSDRFSAERPKGSFSTLEIQRTEQGDSAMYLCASSPMGQGDADTQYFGPGTRLTVL.

The chain is built from TRBV30 and TRBJ2-1, with 8 positions matching TRBD2. From germline, CDR1 is GTSNPN and CDR2 SVGIG (reference sequence). V lost 6 bases to trimming and J lost 9 bases; unmatched junction nucleotides: 13. This CDR3 comprises 14 residues. This chain's CDR3 is CACRGGAGDFEQFF. CDR3 coding DNA: TGTGCCTGCCGGGGGGGAGCGGGAGATTTTGAGCAGTTCTTC.

The chain combines TRBV9 with TRBJ2-5; D is unclear. Germline V gene data show CDR1 as SGDLS and CDR2 as YYNGEE. The CDR3 sequence is 14 residues long. The V gene lost 0 bases and the J gene lost 2 bases, with 8 bases spanning the gap. CDR3 nucleotide sequence: TGTGCCAGCAGCGTAGATCCGAGACAAGAGACCCAGTACTTC. Amino acid sequence: CASSVDPRQETQYF.

The gene calls are TRBV9 and TRBJ1-6; TRBD1 agrees at 9 bases. From germline, CDR1 is SGDLS and CDR2 YYNGEE. The trim removed 3 bases at V and 11 bases at J, leaving 15 bases unmatched. This CDR3 spans 17 amino acids. The CDR3 spells CASSEGQGAGIPAPLHF. CDR3 bases: TGTGCCAGCAGCGAGGGACAGGGAGCGGGGATTCCGGCACCCCTCCACTTT.

J is TRBJ2-2 and V is TRBV15; 10 nucleotides match TRBD1. Germline V gene sequence: CDR1 LNHNV, CDR2 YYDKDF (reference sequence). The CDR3 has 19 residues. V dropped 5 bases and J dropped 6; count of bases not matched to a gene: 18. CDR3 bases: TGTGCCACCAGCCCCGGGACAGGGGCCTGGGGGTGGCCGTCCGGGGAGCTGTTTTTT. Translating gives CATSPGTGAWGWPSGELFF.

This chain connects TRBV19 to TRBJ1-4; D unclear. The germline V and J ends were trimmed by 0 bases and 3 bases, with 20 bases remaining between them. The CDR3 consists of 19 residues. Looked up from germline, CDR1 is LNHDA and CDR2 is SQIVND (reference sequence). CDR3 nucleotide sequence: TGTGCCAGTAGTATAGAACACCGATGGCACCGCGTACCTAATGAAAAACTGTTTTTT. Its translation is CASSIEHRWHRVPNEKLFF.

This clone was seen only once. The genes are TRBV7-9 and TRBJ2-1; the D is unclear. The CDR3 length is 15 residues. Germline CDR1 is SEHNR and CDR2 is FQNEAQ (reference sequence). Trimming left V 5 bases short and J 6 bases short, with 17 bases between. CDR3 DNA sequence: TGTGCCAGCAGCCGTAGTACAGTTCCCCCCAATGAGCAGTTCTTC. Translation gives CASSRSTVPPNEQFF.

The chain combines TRBV14 with TRBJ2-1; D possibly corresponds to TRBD1 (5 bases). The CDR3 runs to 13 residues. V lost 4 bases to trimming and J lost 5 bases, with 9 bases between them. Germline CDR1 and CDR2: SGHDN and FVKESK. The CDR3 bases are TGTGCCAGCAGCCTGACAGTAAACAATGAGCAGTTCTTC. This encodes CASSLTVNNEQFF.

The CDR3 sequence: CASSLVVRQETQYF. The CDR3 coding sequence is TGTGCCAGCAGCTTAGTCGTCAGGCAAGAGACCCAGTACTTC. This chain connects TRBV7-2 to TRBJ2-5; D call uncertain. Trimming stripped 1 base from V and 2 bases from J, with 8 bases between. Germline-derived CDR1 and CDR2 are SGHTA and FQGNSA. The CDR3 is 14 residues long.

The chain employs TRBV14 and TRBJ2-2, with unresolved D. Germline V gives CDR1 SGHDN, CDR2 FVKESK. This CDR3 contains 14 residues. V was pared by 4 bases and J by 6 bases, with 12 bases between. The CDR3 coding sequence is TGTGCCAGCAGCCCCAAGTTTCTATCCGGGGAGCTGTTTTTT. The encoded protein is CASSPKFLSGELFF.

This chain connects TRBV9 to TRBJ1-1; no firm D call. Germline CDR1 reads SGDLS; CDR2 reads YYNGEE. The CDR3 length is 13 residues. V gave up 4 bases and J gave up 7 bases, with 14 bases separating them. The DNA for the CDR3 is TGTGCCAGCAGCCCTATATCGGTGTTTGAAGCTTTCTTT. Residues: CASSPISVFEAFF.

The count of this clone is one. V usage is TRBV30 and J usage is TRBJ2-7, with 9 bases matching TRBD1. This CDR3 comprises 14 residues. Trimming removed 0 bases from V and 2 bases from J; junction bases left unmatched: 2. Germline V gives CDR1 GTSNPN, CDR2 SVGIG (reference sequence). CDR3 sequence: CAWSVRQGAYEQYF. The CDR3 nucleotides read TGTGCCTGGAGTGTAAGACAGGGGGCCTACGAGCAGTACTTC. Full variable domain (outside the CDR3, taken from reference TRBV30 and TRBJ2-7): SQTIHQWPATLVQPVGSPLSLECTVEGTSNPNLYWYRQAAGRGLQLLFYSVGIGQISSEVPQNLSASRPQDRQFILSSKKLLLSDSGFYLCAWSVRQGAYEQYFGPGTRLTVT.

This clone was counted a few times. CDR3 nucleotide sequence: TGTGCCAGCAGTAACGACTTACGGGATTCACCCCTCCACTTT. It is translated as CASSNDLRDSPLHF. The chain is built from TRBV6-1 and TRBJ1-6; D not resolved. Germline assignment: CDR1 MNHNS and CDR2 SASEGT. The CDR3 is 14 residues long. The germline V and J ends were trimmed by 5 bases and 8 bases, with 13 bases remaining between them.

As for this clone: A junction end diverges from the germline sequence, so it may reflect a read error. This chain uses TRBV7-7 with TRBJ2-5; 8 bases fit TRBD1. The CDR3 runs to 15 residues. Germline CDR1 is SSHAT and CDR2 is FNYEAQ (reference sequence). The CDR3 DNA is TGTGCTAGCAGCCCGACAGGGGTTAAGGGCGAGACCCAGTACTTC. It codes for CASSPTGVKGETQYF.

CDR3 region: CASSLSGPNTGELFF. CDR3 nucleotides: TGTGCCAGCAGCTTAAGCGGCCCGAACACCGGGGAGCTGTTTTTT. V usage is TRBV7-3 and J usage is TRBJ2-2; D is undetermined. This CDR3 is built from 15 residues. Trimming took 1 base from V and 0 from J, leaving 6 bases between them. Germline values: CDR1 SGHTA, CDR2 FQGTGA.

The V and J genes are TRBV5-1 and TRBJ1-3; D unclear. CDR3 length: 17 amino acids. Trimming took 5 bases from V and 0 from J, leaving 18 bases between them. Per germline, CDR1 SGHRS and CDR2 YFSETQ. CDR3 sequence (DNA): TGCGCCAGCAGGCTCGGAATGGGCCCCAACTCTGGAAACACCATATATTTT. Translating gives CASRLGMGPNSGNTIYF.